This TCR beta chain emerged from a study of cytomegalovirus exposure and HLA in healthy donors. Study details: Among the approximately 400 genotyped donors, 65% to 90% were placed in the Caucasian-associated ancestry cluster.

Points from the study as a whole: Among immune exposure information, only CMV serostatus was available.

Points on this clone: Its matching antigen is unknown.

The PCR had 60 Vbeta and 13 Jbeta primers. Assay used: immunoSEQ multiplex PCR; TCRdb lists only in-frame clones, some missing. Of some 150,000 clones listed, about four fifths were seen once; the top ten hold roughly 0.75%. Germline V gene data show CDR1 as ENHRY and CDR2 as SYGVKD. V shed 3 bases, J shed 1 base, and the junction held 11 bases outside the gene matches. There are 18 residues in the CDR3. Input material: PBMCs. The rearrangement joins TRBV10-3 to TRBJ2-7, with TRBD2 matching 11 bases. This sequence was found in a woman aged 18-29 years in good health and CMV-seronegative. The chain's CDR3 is CAISDLAGGSLGSYEQYF. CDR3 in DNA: TGTGCCATCAGTGATTTAGCGGGAGGGAGCTTGGGGTCCTACGAGCAGTACTTC.